The 25 T cell receptor beta chains reported below all come from one sample, sequenced in a study of T cells in Graves' hyperthyroidism and ophthalmopathy. The CDR3 regions of TCR beta were amplified from RNA transcripts. When the TCR CDR3 underwent first-round RT-PCR, the HTBI primer set was used. TCRdb itself ran the multiplex PCR reads through MiXCR, one entry per CDR3 protein. The profile shows around 340,000 distinct CDR3 sequences, about a sixth of them singletons. What was sequenced was blood. The receptors were sampled from a woman aged 25 to 45 with Graves' hyperthyroidism that later progressed to Graves' ophthalmopathy.

This clonotype was picked up many times. The V call is TRBV11-2, the J call TRBJ1-2; weak D call: TRBD1 (6 bases). The V and J ends lost 1 base and 7 bases respectively, with 16 bases between them. CDR3 size: 15 residues. Germline V lookup: CDR1 SGHAT, CDR2 FQNNGV. The CDR3 coding sequence is TGTGCCAGCAGCTTAGCGCAGGGGTACAGTAGTGGCTACACCTTC. Amino acids: CASSLAQGYSSGYTF.

The chain combines TRBV11-2 with TRBJ2-1; 9 nucleotides agree with TRBD1. V lost 1 base, J lost 4 bases, and 5 bases stayed unmatched. CDR1 is SGHAT, CDR2 FQNNGV, per germline. The CDR3 has 16 residues. The CDR3 DNA follows: TGTGCCAGCAGCTTAGCGTGGGACAGGGCATACAATGAGCAGTTCTTC. Its protein product is CASSLAWDRAYNEQFF.

This clonotype was picked up many times. The chain has TRBV6-1 and TRBJ1-5; no clear D gene. The CDR3 is 15 amino acids. V lost 7 bases and J lost 2, with 15 bases in between. Looked up from germline, CDR1 is MNHNS and CDR2 is SASEGT. CDR3 sequence reads: CASNQQAWGNQPQHF. DNA of the CDR3: TGTGCCAGCAATCAGCAGGCTTGGGGCAATCAGCCCCAGCATTTT.

This clonotype was counted many times. The CDR3: CASRPGQGIGGPKETQYF. As DNA, the CDR3 is TGTGCCAGCAGACCAGGACAGGGGATTGGAGGTCCAAAAGAGACCCAGTACTTC. V and J are TRBV3-1 and TRBJ2-5; 9 nucleotides match TRBD1. In germline, CDR1 is LGHDT, CDR2 YNNKEL (reference sequence). The V gene end was trimmed by 6 bases and the J gene end by 3 bases; junction bases not matched to a gene: 17. The CDR3 has 18 amino acids.

Concerning this clonotype itself: Here the CDR3 omits its conserved ending phenylalanine or tryptophan, so a read error is the likely source. This chain links TRBV20-1 with TRBJ2-7; D is possibly TRBD1 (6 bases). This CDR3 is built from 17 residues. Trimming removed 1 base at V and 1 base at J, with 20 bases between. Germline V lookup: CDR1 DFQATT, CDR2 SNEGSKA (reference sequence). This CDR3 is CSARGYYTGTPSYEQYS. The CDR3 DNA follows: TGCAGTGCTAGAGGCTACTATACCGGGACACCTTCCTACGAGCAGTACTCC.

To note about this clonotype: A junction end diverges from the germline sequence, so it may reflect a read error. This chain connects TRBV20-1 to TRBJ2-5; 12 bases match TRBD2. CDR3 length: 18 amino acids. Germline V gene data show CDR1 as DFQATT and CDR2 as SNEGSKA (reference sequence). This chain's CDR3 is CSARDAASGRAVGEIQYF. DNA of the CDR3: TGCAGTGCTAGAGATGCCGCTAGCGGGAGGGCCGTAGGAGAGATCCAGTACTTC.

At least ten counts were recorded for this clonotype. This CDR3 is CASKDRGGYEQYF. The CDR3 coding sequence is TGTGCCAGCAAAGATAGGGGCGGCTACGAGCAGTACTTC. The V and J genes are TRBV2 and TRBJ2-7, with D tentatively TRBD1 (5 bases). Germline CDR1 is SNHLY and CDR2 is FYNNEI. Trimming cost V 7 bases and J 3 bases, with 13 bases left between them. The CDR3 loop spans 13 amino acids.

This clonotype was counted a few times. CDR3 in amino acids: CASSLYRTAGYTGELFF. The CDR3 bases are TGTGCCAGCAGCTTATATCGCACGGCAGGGTACACCGGGGAGCTGTTTTTT. V and J are TRBV7-9 and TRBJ2-2, with D possibly being TRBD1 (5 bases). The CDR3 is made up of 17 amino acids. Trimming cost V 2 bases and J 3 bases, with 16 bases left between them. Germline lookup yields CDR1 SEHNR and CDR2 FQNEAQ (reference sequence).

At least ten counts were recorded for this clonotype. This rearrangement joins TRBV20-1 to TRBJ1-4; D remains unclear. With 3 bases removed from V and 4 bases from J, the gap between germline ends came to 18 bases. The length of the CDR3 is 16 residues. Looked up from germline, CDR1 is DFQATT and CDR2 is SNEGSKA (reference sequence). For the CDR3, the DNA is TGCAGTGCTAGTCTGTTTGGGAGGTCCTATAATGAAAAACTGTTTTTT. It is translated as CSASLFGRSYNEKLFF.

This clonotype was counted at least ten times. The chain joins TRBV6-5 to TRBJ2-3; 7 nucleotides align to TRBD2. There are 17 residues in the CDR3. Germline V gene lookup returns CDR1 MNHEY and CDR2 SVGAGI. V shed 2 bases, J shed 5 bases, and the junction held 13 bases outside the gene matches. The CDR3 region has the DNA TGTGCCAGCAGTTACCGCCTGACTAGCTCAGGTGGAGATACGCAGTATTTT. As protein: CASSYRLTSSGGDTQYF.

This clonotype was found many times. The J gene is TRBJ2-4, the V gene TRBV28; 7 nucleotides line up with TRBD2. The CDR3 is made up of 15 amino acids. V shed 2 bases, J shed 8 bases, and the junction held 9 bases outside the gene matches. Per germline, CDR1 MDHEN and CDR2 SYDVKM. The CDR3 DNA follows: TGTGCCAGCAGTTTAGAATCTAGCGGTGGGGACATTCAGTACTTC. Amino acid sequence: CASSLESSGGDIQYF.

This chain links TRBV9 with TRBJ2-3, with D possibly being TRBD2 (6 bases). Per germline, CDR1 SGDLS and CDR2 YYNGEE. The germline V and J ends were trimmed by 4 bases and 2 bases, with 17 bases remaining between them. The CDR3 consists of 16 residues. CDR3 sequence (DNA): TGTGCCAGCAGCAAAGATCGACTAGATTTCACAGATACGCAGTATTTT. Translating gives CASSKDRLDFTDTQYF.

V gene TRBV28 combines with J gene TRBJ1-3; the D gene is possibly TRBD1 (5 bases). V gave up 5 bases and J gave up 0 bases, with 14 bases separating them. The CDR3 sequence is 16 residues long. Germline CDR1 reads MDHEN; CDR2 reads SYDVKM. This CDR3 reads CASSPMPGVSGNTIYF. The CDR3 DNA is TGTGCCAGCAGTCCCATGCCGGGGGTCTCTGGAAACACCATATATTTT. Full variable domain (outside the CDR3, taken from reference TRBV28 and TRBJ1-3): DVKVTQSSRYLVKRTGEKVFLECVQDMDHENMFWYRQDPGLGLRLIYFSYDVKMKEKGDIPEGYSVSREKKERFSLILESASTNQTSMYLCASSPMPGVSGNTIYFGEGSWLTVV.

At least ten counts were recorded for this clonotype. The chain joins TRBV6-1 to TRBJ1-5; no clear D gene. Trimming removed 5 bases at V and 1 base at J, with 12 bases between. This CDR3 is built from 15 residues. Germline CDR1 and CDR2: MNHNS and SASEGT. Here the CDR3 reads CASSRTGFSNQPQHF. For the CDR3, the DNA is TGTGCCAGCAGTCGGACTGGGTTCAGCAATCAGCCCCAGCATTTT.

This clonotype has a count of ten or more. This sequence joins TRBV30 and TRBJ2-7; TRBD2 matches at 9 bases. V trimming: 0 bases; J trimming: 1 base; junction bases outside the gene matches: 7. This CDR3 is 16 amino acids long. The germline gives CDR1 GTSNPN, CDR2 SVGIG (reference sequence). CDR3 in amino acids: CAWSVPGGGVSYEQYF. The CDR3 nucleotides are TGTGCCTGGAGTGTACCCGGCGGGGGGGTTTCCTACGAGCAGTACTTC.

The chain links TRBV30 to TRBJ2-2; D remains ambiguous. Germline V lookup: CDR1 GTSNPN, CDR2 SVGIG (reference sequence). Trimming pared 3 bases from V and 6 bases from J, leaving 8 bases between. The CDR3 totals 12 residues. CDR3 nucleotide sequence: TGTGCCTGGAGAGGTGAACCCGGGGAGCTGTTTTTT. Residues: CAWRGEPGELFF.

This clonotype was seen repeatedly, ten times or more. The chain combines TRBV11-2 with TRBJ2-5; perhaps TRBD2 as D (7 bases). Germline CDR1 and CDR2: SGHAT and FQNNGV. The CDR3 loop spans 14 amino acids. The germline V and J ends were trimmed by 8 bases and 4 bases, with 17 bases remaining between them. The CDR3 DNA is TGTGCCAGCGCCCTAGGGGGGGGAAGAGAGACCCAGTACTTC. Translating gives CASALGGGRETQYF.

In its sample, this clonotype was seen many times. The chain carries TRBV11-2 and TRBJ1-6; tentative D call: TRBD1 (5 bases). V was shortened by 4 bases and J by 13 bases, with 17 bases between the two germline ends. The germline V gene has CDR1 SGHAT and CDR2 FQNNGV. CDR3 length: 14 residues. CDR3 DNA sequence: TGTGCCAGCAGCTGGGAGGCGAATCGGGGGCCCCTCCACTTT. Its translation is CASSWEANRGPLHF. The full variable domain, completed using reference TRBV11-2 and TRBJ1-6, is EAGVAQSPRYKIIEKRQSVAFWCNPISGHATLYWYQQILGQGPKLLIQFQNNGVVDDSQLPKDRFSAERLKGVDSTLKIQPAKLEDSAVYLCASSWEANRGPLHFGNGTRLTVT.

This clonotype was detected ten times or more. J is TRBJ1-2 and V is TRBV29-1; D is ambiguous. This CDR3 spans 13 amino acids. Germline V lookup: CDR1 SQVTM, CDR2 ANQGSEA. V was shortened by 5 bases and J by 4 bases, with 14 bases between the two germline ends. CDR3 coding DNA: TGCAGCGTTCCACGGCAGAGGTCCTATGGCTACACCTTC. Translating it yields CSVPRQRSYGYTF.

This clonotype was seen a handful of times. The V call is TRBV3-1, the J call TRBJ2-7; D may be TRBD1 or TRBD2 (5 bases each). CDR1 is LGHDT and CDR2 is YNNKEL in the germline V gene (reference sequence). Deletions cut 3 bases from V and 3 bases from J, with 18 bases between. The CDR3 covers 16 residues. The CDR3 sequence is CASSQTPGTKGYEQYF. CDR3 coding DNA: TGTGCCAGCAGCCAGACCCCTGGGACGAAGGGCTACGAGCAGTACTTC.

The chain employs TRBV2 and TRBJ2-5; no firm D call. Germline CDR1 SNHLY, CDR2 FYNNEI. V gave up 8 bases and J gave up 4 bases, with 11 bases separating them. CDR3 length: 12 residues. CDR3 DNA sequence: TGTGCCAGCGTGGAACTACGAGAGACCCAGTACTTC. It is translated as CASVELRETQYF.

This clonotype was counted ten times or more. The chain joins TRBV5-1 to TRBJ2-7; D is uncertain. The V end was cut by 2 bases, the J end by 6 bases, with 15 bases between. Germline-derived CDR1 and CDR2 are SGHRS and YFSETQ. This CDR3 spans 14 amino acids. The DNA for the CDR3 is TGCGCCAGCAGCTTCGGAAGGGAATCTAGCGAGCAGTACTTC. It specifies CASSFGRESSEQYF. The entire variable domain, with the rest obtained from reference TRBV5-1 and TRBJ2-7, is as follows: KAGVTQTPRYLIKTRGQQVTLSCSPISGHRSVSWYQQTPGQGLQFLFEYFSETQRNKGNFPGRFSGRQFSNSRSEMNVSTLELGDSALYLCASSFGRESSEQYFGPGTRLTVT.

Many counts were recorded for this clonotype. The chain has TRBV5-1 and TRBJ1-1; 9 bases align to TRBD1. The CDR3 has 14 amino acids. V was pared by 5 bases and J by 11 bases, with 13 bases of the junction left unmatched. CDR1 SGHRS and CDR2 YFSETQ come from the germline V gene. In nucleotides, the CDR3 is TGCGCCAGCAGACCGGGACAGGGATTAGATGAGGCTTTCTTT. It is translated as CASRPGQGLDEAFF.

This clonotype showed up many times. This CDR3 reads CASSLLGTQYNSPLHF. DNA of the CDR3: TGTGCCAGCAGTTTACTAGGGACCCAATATAATTCACCCCTCCACTTT. The chain recombines TRBV28 with TRBJ1-6; D is perhaps TRBD1 (5 bases). The CDR3 spans 16 residues. CDR1 and CDR2 from the germline V gene are MDHEN and SYDVKM. Trimming took off 2 bases at V and 4 bases at J, with 12 bases between the two ends.

This clonotype has at least ten counts. V is TRBV10-1 and J is TRBJ2-7, with D unresolved. The CDR3 spans 13 residues. V lost 2 bases and J 2 bases, leaving 7 bases between the germline ends. The germline CDR1 and CDR2 sequences are WNHNN and SYGVQD (reference sequence). The CDR3 loop is CASSEDIAYEQYF. The CDR3 DNA is TGCGCCAGCAGTGAGGACATCGCCTACGAGCAGTACTTC.